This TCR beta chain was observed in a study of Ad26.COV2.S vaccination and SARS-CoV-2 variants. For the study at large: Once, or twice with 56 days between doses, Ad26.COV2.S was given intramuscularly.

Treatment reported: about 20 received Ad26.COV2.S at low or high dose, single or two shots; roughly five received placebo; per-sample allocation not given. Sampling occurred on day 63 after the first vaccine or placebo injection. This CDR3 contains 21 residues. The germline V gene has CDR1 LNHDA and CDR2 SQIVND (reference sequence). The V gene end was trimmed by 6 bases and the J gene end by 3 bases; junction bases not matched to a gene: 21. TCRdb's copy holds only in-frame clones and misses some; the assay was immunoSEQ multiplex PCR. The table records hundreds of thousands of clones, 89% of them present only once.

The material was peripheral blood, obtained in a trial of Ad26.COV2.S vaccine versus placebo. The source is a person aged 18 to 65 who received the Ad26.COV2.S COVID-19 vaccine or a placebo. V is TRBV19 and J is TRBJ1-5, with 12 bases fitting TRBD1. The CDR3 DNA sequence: TGTGCCAGTAGGCCGGGACAGGGGGCTACACCCGCATTAACCTTCAATCAGCCCCAGCATTTT. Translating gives CASRPGQGATPALTFNQPQHF.